These 17 T cell receptor beta chains were sequenced from one sample in a study of human T cells and chemical hapten exposure. TCRdb passed the 5' RACE reads through MiXCR, listing each CDR3 protein once. The sample contains approximately 110,000 distinct CDR3 sequences, approximately 19% of which appear only once. Whole blood that had not been fractionated was the source of extracted total RNA. The receptors shown here come from a human donor in good health.

CDR3 protein: CASSYGLAGNNEQFF. Here the CDR3 DNA reads TGTGCCAGCAGCTACGGACTAGCGGGAAACAATGAGCAGTTCTTC. The chain combines TRBV7-3 with TRBJ2-1; TRBD2 aligns across 12 bases. Germline V gene data show CDR1 as SGHTA and CDR2 as FQGTGA. The CDR3 is made up of 15 amino acids. The V segment lost 4 bases and the J segment 5 bases; nucleotides outside the gene matches: 3.

This clonotype was recorded a few times. CDR3 bases: TGTGCCAGCAGCACCGCGGGGGGGGTCGGTACGCAGTATTTT. This translates into CASSTAGGVGTQYF. The rearrangement uses TRBV7-9 and TRBJ2-3; 9 nucleotides align to TRBD2. Germline trimming cut 5 bases from V and 8 bases from J; bases unmatched to any gene: 8. The V gene's germline CDR1 is SEHNR and CDR2 FQNEAQ (reference sequence). The CDR3 covers 14 residues.

This clonotype was observed a handful of times. This sequence joins TRBV27 and TRBJ1-5; D is undetermined. The length of the CDR3 is 16 residues. V was shortened by 5 bases and J by 2 bases, with 16 bases between the two germline ends. The germline CDR1 and CDR2 sequences are MNHEY and SMNVEV (reference sequence). The CDR3 sequence is CASSKNRESGNQPQHF. The CDR3, as DNA: TGTGCCAGCAGTAAAAACCGGGAGTCAGGCAATCAGCCCCAGCATTTT.

This clonotype was seen a handful of times. The chain couples TRBV28 to TRBJ2-5, with 8 nucleotides matching TRBD1. The CDR3 is 16 amino acids. Trimming removed 8 bases from V and 4 bases from J; junction bases left unmatched: 15. Germline loops: CDR1 MDHEN, CDR2 SYDVKM. The CDR3 loop is CASQDIRQGARETQYF. CDR3 nucleotides: TGTGCCAGCCAAGATATACGGCAGGGGGCGCGAGAGACCCAGTACTTC.

V and J are TRBV11-1 and TRBJ2-1; 7 bases fit TRBD1. The length of the CDR3 is 13 residues. Germline trimming cut 3 bases from V and 6 bases from J; bases unmatched to any gene: 2. Germline V gene lookup returns CDR1 SGHAT and CDR2 FQDESV (reference sequence). The CDR3 region has the DNA TGTGCCAGCAGCTTGACAGGGCCCAATGAGCAGTTCTTC. Translation gives CASSLTGPNEQFF.

The chain joins TRBV6-5 to TRBJ2-3; 7 positions match TRBD2. Trimming took 4 bases from V and 4 from J; bases not matched to a gene: 8. The germline V gene has CDR1 MNHEY and CDR2 SVGAGI. This CDR3 has 15 amino acids. The CDR3 loop reads CASSSPGGSADTQYF. The CDR3 DNA follows: TGTGCCAGCAGTTCCCCCGGCGGGAGCGCAGATACGCAGTATTTT.

This clonotype has only one observation. A junction end diverges from the germline sequence, so it may reflect a read error. V usage is TRBV5-1 and J usage is TRBJ2-7; D might be TRBD2 (5 bases). CDR1 is SGHRS and CDR2 is YFSETQ in the germline V gene. This CDR3 contains 13 residues. The CDR3 is CASSSGTGYEEYF. CDR3 coding DNA: TGCGCCAGCAGCTCGGGAACGGGCTACGAGGAGTACTTC. Combining the CDR3 with reference TRBV5-1 and TRBJ2-7 gives the whole variable domain KAGVTQTPRYLIKTRGQQVTLSCSPISGHRSVSWYQQTPGQGLQFLFEYFSETQRNKGNFPGRFSGRQFSNSRSEMNVSTLELGDSALYLCASSSGTGYEEYFGPGTRLTVT.

This clonotype was detected only once. The genes are TRBV5-1 and TRBJ2-3; no clear D. The germline V gene has CDR1 SGHRS and CDR2 YFSETQ. This CDR3 is 15 amino acids long. The germline V and J ends were trimmed by 1 base and 3 bases, with 12 bases remaining between them. The CDR3 loop is CASSLLRSRTDTQYF. CDR3 bases: TGCGCCAGCAGCTTGTTGCGTTCGAGGACAGATACGCAGTATTTT.

The genes are TRBV28 and TRBJ2-1; D uncertain. Germline V CDR1 and CDR2: MDHEN, SYDVKM. With 6 bases removed from V and 9 bases from J, the gap between germline ends came to 15 bases. The CDR3 is made up of 13 amino acids. CDR3: CASRLPTVTEQFF. CDR3 nucleotide sequence: TGTGCCAGCAGGTTGCCTACTGTGACTGAGCAGTTCTTC.

The chain links TRBV23-1 to TRBJ2-7; possible D gene TRBD2, 5 bases. TRBV23-1 is placed among ORFs of uncertain function. V lost 6 bases and J lost 4, with 16 bases in between. The CDR3 totals 14 residues. CDR3 coding DNA: TGCGCCAGCAGCCCGGGATCGCCTTTGTACGAGCAGTACTTC. Protein product: CASSPGSPLYEQYF.

The chain uses TRBV4-1 and TRBJ1-1; 7 bases agree with TRBD1. CDR3 length: 15 residues. CDR1 is MGHRA, CDR2 YSYEKL, per germline. V was clipped by 4 bases and J by 4 bases; unmatched bases: 9. The DNA of the CDR3 is TGCGCCAGCAGCCCTGAGACAGGGCGGGGCACTGAAGCTTTCTTT. Translation gives CASSPETGRGTEAFF.

The chain has TRBV3-1 and TRBJ2-2, with D tentatively TRBD1 or TRBD2 (5 bases each). V shed 4 bases and J shed 2 bases, with 14 bases lying between them. This CDR3 is 16 amino acids long. The germline gives CDR1 LGHDT, CDR2 YNNKEL (reference sequence). The CDR3 region is CASSPWSGSNTGELFF. The CDR3 DNA follows: TGTGCCAGCAGCCCCTGGTCAGGGAGTAACACCGGGGAGCTGTTTTTT.

The rearrangement uses TRBV6-5 and TRBJ1-2, with 8 bases that match TRBD1. The ends lost 6 bases at V and 4 bases at J; junction bases unmatched: 10. The CDR3 is 15 residues long. From germline, CDR1 is MNHEY and CDR2 SVGAGI. The CDR3 nucleotides read TGTGCCAGCAGCCTTGGACAGGGCGGCGGCTATGGCTACACCTTC. It encodes CASSLGQGGGYGYTF.

This clonotype came up a few times. The chain couples TRBV28 to TRBJ2-3; D could derive from TRBD1 or TRBD2 (6 bases each). CDR1 is MDHEN and CDR2 is SYDVKM in the germline V gene. With 7 bases removed from V and 2 bases from J, the gap between germline ends came to 16 bases. The CDR3 sequence is 15 residues long. The CDR3 coding sequence is TGTGCCAGCAAAGAGGGGGGTACCTCCACAGATACGCAGTATTTT. Translated: CASKEGGTSTDTQYF.

This clonotype has just a few counts. The chain uses TRBV9 and TRBJ2-3; 7 positions agree with TRBD1. Germline loops: CDR1 SGDLS, CDR2 YYNGEE. With 4 bases clipped from V and 2 bases from J, the junction kept 7 bases outside the gene matches. The CDR3 has 15 residues. The CDR3 loop is CASSPRDSHTDTQYF. CDR3 nucleotide sequence: TGTGCCAGCAGCCCCAGGGACAGTCACACAGATACGCAGTATTTT. Variable domain in full (rest from reference TRBV9 and TRBJ2-3): DSGVTQTPKHLITATGQRVTLRCSPRSGDLSVYWYQQSLDQGLQFLIQYYNGEERAKGNILERFSAQQFPDLHSELNLSSLELGDSALYFCASSPRDSHTDTQYFGPGTRLTVL.

CDR3 sequence (DNA): TGCAGCGCCGGGACTACTGGGGCCAACGTCCTGACTTTC. It codes for CSAGTTGANVLTF. This chain uses TRBV29-1 with TRBJ2-6; 7 bases are shared with TRBD2. CDR3 length: 13 residues. V gave up 7 bases and J gave up 2 bases; unmatched junction bases: 2. CDR1 and CDR2 from the germline V gene are SQVTM and ANQGSEA.

This clonotype came up a few times. The chain combines TRBV11-2 with TRBJ1-1; possibly TRBD1 for D (5 bases). V shed 1 base and J shed 0 bases, with 15 bases lying between them. The CDR3 is 17 amino acids. CDR1 is SGHAT and CDR2 is FQNNGV in the germline V gene. The CDR3 DNA reads as TGTGCCAGCAGCTTAGCCCGGGACGGTTTAATGAACACTGAAGCTTTCTTT. Residues: CASSLARDGLMNTEAFF.